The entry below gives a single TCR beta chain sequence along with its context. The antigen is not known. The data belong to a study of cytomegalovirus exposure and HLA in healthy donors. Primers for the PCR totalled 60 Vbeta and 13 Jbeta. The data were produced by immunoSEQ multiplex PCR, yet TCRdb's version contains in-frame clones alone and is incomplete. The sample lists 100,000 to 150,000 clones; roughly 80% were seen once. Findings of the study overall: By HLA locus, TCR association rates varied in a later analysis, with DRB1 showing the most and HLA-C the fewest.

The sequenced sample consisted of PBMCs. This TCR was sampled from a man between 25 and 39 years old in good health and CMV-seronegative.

CDR3 nucleotides: TGCGCCAGCAGCTTGGAGTGGCGGCCTAGGTCTGGGACAGATACGCAGTATTTT. It translates to CASSLEWRPRSGTDTQYF. V is TRBV5-1 and J is TRBJ2-3; no firm D call. The V gene lost 0 bases and the J gene lost 3 bases, with 20 bases spanning the gap. Per the germline V gene, CDR1 is SGHRS and CDR2 is YFSETQ. The CDR3 has 18 residues.